This TCR beta chain was observed in a study of CDR3 diversity in severe acne. TCRdb re-analysed the PCR reads in MiXCR, keeping a single row per CDR3 protein. The table shows some 84,000 distinct CDR3 sequences, with about 50% occurring only once. This clonotype was seen only a few times. This receptor was taken from a male donor in good health, serving as a control. The sample taken for sequencing was blood.

CDR3 sequence (DNA): TGCAGCGTTGAATTTCAAGGAGGACGGAACTACGAGCAGTACTTC. Its protein is CSVEFQGGRNYEQYF. This rearrangement joins TRBV29-1 to TRBJ2-7, with TRBD2 as a possible D gene (5 bases). CDR1 is SQVTM, CDR2 ANQGSEA, per germline. This CDR3 region has 15 residues. The V gene lost 2 bases and the J gene lost 3 bases, with 17 bases spanning the gap.